Given below is one T cell receptor (beta chain) in context. The target antigen is unknown. This specimen belongs to a study of shared clonotypes between healthy human individuals. At the level of the study: The donor pool was made up of two women and a few men aged 18 to 49.

The repertoire was sequenced with immunoSEQ multiplex PCR; TCRdb's copy has only in-frame clones and lacks some. Among about 690,000 clones, less than 95% were seen once, and the ten largest hold 34%. Findings and limits, study-wide: The generation probabilities recorded for non-shared clonotypes fell below those of clonotypes shared by all four donors.

From germline, CDR1 is KGHSH and CDR2 LQKENI. This CDR3 is built from 14 residues. With 4 bases removed from V and 5 bases from J, the gap between germline ends came to 15 bases. This TCR was recovered from a man younger than 35 in good health. Some clones in this sample may be carry-over from other donors' samples. The sample taken for sequencing was memory CD8+ T cells from PBMCs. The subset denotes: CD45RO+ cells pooled with CCR7-negative TemRA cells. The chain is built from TRBV18 and TRBJ2-7; D might be TRBD1 (6 bases). The DNA for the CDR3 is TGTGCCAGCTCACGGGCAGGGGTAACGGACGAGCAGTACTTC. As protein: CASSRAGVTDEQYF.